One sample yielded the 11 T cell receptor beta chains listed below, sequenced in a study of Ad26.COV2.S vaccination and SARS-CoV-2 variants. The treatment denotes: around 19 received Ad26.COV2.S at low or high dose, single or two shots; five or six received placebo; per-sample allocation not given. Samples came from day 63 after the first vaccine or placebo injection. Measured with immunoSEQ multiplex PCR; TCRdb has only the in-frame clones, and not every one. There are about 380,000 clones in the sample; 83% occur only once, and almost 7.5% lies in the top ten. This sample comprised peripheral blood, obtained in a trial of Ad26.COV2.S vaccine versus placebo. The receptors originated from a person aged 18-65 years who received the Ad26.COV2.S COVID-19 vaccine or a placebo.

The chain is built from TRBV29-1 and TRBJ1-2; 7 positions match TRBD1. With V trimmed by 5 bases and J by 2 bases, 8 bases remained unmatched. The CDR3 extends over 14 amino acids. Looked up from germline, CDR1 is SQVTM and CDR2 is ANQGSEA. The chain's CDR3 is CSVQTGTANYGYTF. For the CDR3, the DNA is TGCAGCGTTCAGACCGGGACAGCCAACTATGGCTACACCTTC.

The chain carries TRBV4-3 and TRBJ2-3; 13 bases are shared with TRBD2. This CDR3 is 17 amino acids long. The ends lost 3 bases at V and 4 bases at J; junction bases unmatched: 7. Looked up from germline, CDR1 is LGHNA and CDR2 is YSLEER. The CDR3 sequence: CASSQGPTSGGADTQYF. DNA of the CDR3: TGCGCCAGCAGCCAGGGGCCCACTAGCGGGGGGGCAGATACGCAGTATTTT.

The genes are TRBV10-1 and TRBJ1-1; D might be TRBD1 (5 bases). This CDR3 is 13 amino acids long. Between the trimmed V and J ends, which lost 4 bases and 5 bases, there was a span of 11 bases. CDR1 and CDR2 from the germline V gene are WNHNN and SYGVQD (reference sequence). CDR3 sequence (DNA): TGCGCCAGCAGTGGCCCCGGGGGGACTGAAGCTTTCTTT. As protein: CASSGPGGTEAFF.

This chain uses TRBV5-4 with TRBJ1-4; maybe TRBD1 (5 bases). Germline V lookup: CDR1 SGHNT, CDR2 YYREEE (reference sequence). Trimming cost V 5 bases and J 3 bases, with 14 bases left between them. The CDR3 extends over 15 amino acids. CDR3 DNA sequence: TGTGCCAGCAGATCGTGGGGACGGTCTAATGAAAAACTGTTTTTT. Encoded protein: CASRSWGRSNEKLFF.

This chain uses TRBV4-2 with TRBJ1-6; TRBD1 matches 8 bases. The trim removed 4 bases at V and 10 bases at J, leaving 12 bases unmatched. Germline V gene sequence: CDR1 LGHNA, CDR2 YNFKEQ. The CDR3 length is 16 residues. Here the CDR3 reads CASSPHLTGEGSPLHF. DNA for the CDR3: TGTGCCAGCAGCCCGCATTTGACAGGGGAAGGATCACCCCTCCACTTT.

This sequence joins TRBV7-9 and TRBJ1-6; no clear D. Germline V gene data show CDR1 as SEHNR and CDR2 as FQNEAQ (reference sequence). Trimming shortened V by 0 bases and J by 10 bases, and 7 bases separated the two germline ends. The CDR3 consists of 13 residues. The CDR3, as DNA: TGTGCCAGCAGCTTAGCAAGGGTATCACCCCTCCACTTT. It is translated as CASSLARVSPLHF. The entire variable domain, with the rest obtained from reference TRBV7-9 and TRBJ1-6, is as follows: DTGVSQNPRHKITKRGQNVTFRCDPISEHNRLYWYRQTLGQGPEFLTYFQNEAQLEKSRLLSDRFSAERPKGSFSTLEIQRTEQGDSAMYLCASSLARVSPLHFGNGTRLTVT.

The chain combines TRBV3-1 (or the pseudogene TRBV3-2) with TRBJ2-5; weak D call: TRBD1 (6 bases). The length of the CDR3 is 16 residues. The V end lost 2 bases, the J end lost 4 bases, and 17 bases lay between the germline ends. From germline, CDR1 is LGHDT and CDR2 YNNKEL (reference sequence). Here the CDR3 DNA reads TGTGCCAGCAGCCAACTCCCACCAGGGGTCGGAGAGACCCAGTACTTC. Encoded protein: CASSQLPPGVGETQYF.

This clone is a singleton in its sample. The chain joins TRBV6-5 to TRBJ1-1; 7 bases fit TRBD1. Germline trimming cut 8 bases from V and 3 bases from J; bases unmatched to any gene: 6. Per germline, CDR1 MNHEY and CDR2 SVGAGI. The length of the CDR3 is 13 residues. The CDR3 sequence is CASRTDRDTEAFF. CDR3 coding DNA: TGTGCCAGCCGAACTGACAGGGACACTGAAGCTTTCTTT.

This sequence joins TRBV18 and TRBJ1-1; a weak D match, TRBD1 (6 bases). V lost 3 bases to trimming and J lost 6 bases, with 11 bases between them. The germline V gene has CDR1 KGHSH and CDR2 LQKENI. CDR3 length: 13 residues. CDR3 nucleotides: TGTGCCAGCTCACCTTCGGGGGGCCCTGAAGCTTTCTTT. It specifies CASSPSGGPEAFF.

CDR3 residues: CASRKRDRIDEQYF. The CDR3 region has the DNA TGTGCCAGCAGAAAGCGGGACAGGATTGACGAGCAGTACTTC. The chain couples TRBV6-5 to TRBJ2-7, with a tentative D call TRBD1 (8 bases). The CDR3 contains 14 residues. Trimming took off 6 bases at V and 5 bases at J, with 17 bases between the two ends. Germline CDR1 and CDR2: MNHEY and SVGAGI.

CDR3 nucleotide sequence: TGTGCCAGTAGTATGCTGGGGACAGTTTCATACGAGCAGTACTTC. It encodes CASSMLGTVSYEQYF. This rearrangement joins TRBV19 to TRBJ2-7; 7 nucleotides align to TRBD1. This CDR3 spans 15 amino acids. Germline trimming cut 3 bases from V and 4 bases from J; bases unmatched to any gene: 9. Per germline, CDR1 LNHDA and CDR2 SQIVND (reference sequence).